The table lists the clone carrying this TCR beta chain with a few counts. Antigen: not known. TCRdb reprocessed the reads with MiXCR, giving one entry per CDR3 protein. Of 350,000 to 400,000 distinct CDR3 sequences listed, roughly 34% are singletons. The source of the sample is a study of T cell repertoires in cytomegalovirus infection. Study-level background: Well-studied HLA-B-restricted CMV epitopes were used in the study alongside recently identified HLA-C-restricted ones. Indicated by public TCR beta signatures were CMV infection and matching HLA type.

Study-level points and caveats: Totalled public TCR beta family frequency picked out people who carried CMV plus the relevant HLA. It was HLA-C-restricted CMV-specific TCR beta clonotypes that dominated the response ex vivo.

Germline V gene sequence: CDR1 DFQATT, CDR2 SNEGSKA (reference sequence). The length of the CDR3 is 15 residues. The ends lost 3 bases at V and 5 bases at J; junction bases unmatched: 9. The material sequenced was cultured PBMCs, taken from culture after CMV antigen stimulation. The source is a human donor in good health (CMV status not recorded). Some clones in this sample may be carry-over from other donors' samples. The chain joins TRBV20-1 to TRBJ2-3; 9 bases are shared with TRBD2. In DNA form, the CDR3 reads TGCAGTGCTAGCGATGCGGGAGGGCCTCAAGATACGCAGTATTTT. Its translation is CSASDAGGPQDTQYF.